This TCR beta chain comes out of a study of cytotoxic CD8 clonotypes in ibrutinib-treated CLL. Libraries were prepared by immunoSEQ multiplex PCR; TCRdb keeps only in-frame clonotypes and omits some of them. Of approximately 15,000 clones listed, about 61% are singletons. This CDR3 spans 11 amino acids. Germline loops: CDR1 DFQATT, CDR2 SNEGSKA (reference sequence). The receptor comes from a human donor with chronic lymphocytic leukemia. Specimen: PBMCs, collected before ibrutinib treatment. The chain has TRBV20-1 and TRBJ1-2; D perhaps matches TRBD1 (5 bases). The CDR3 bases are TGCAGATCCGACCTGGGGGGTGGCTACACCTTC. It codes for CRSDLGGGYTF.